This T cell receptor beta chain emerged from a study of T cell responses to AZD1222 COVID-19 vaccine. The study's findings and limits: Unmutated variant regions reportedly attract nearly half of all spike-specific TCRs. The study sampled repertoires only after the peak T cell response. There were mostly white British donors and more females than males, and clonal diversity was possibly underestimated.

This CDR3 spans 14 amino acids. Trimming removed 7 bases from V and 2 bases from J, with 14 bases in between. Per germline, CDR1 SGHAT and CDR2 FQNNGV. Comment on this clone: Its target is unknown.

Measured with immunoSEQ multiplex PCR; TCRdb has only the in-frame clones, and not every one. This table holds 150,000 or so clones, 70% to 90% found once. The sequence came from an adult in good health. The specimen was peripheral blood, collected on day 0 of AZD1222 vaccination. The chain has TRBV11-2 and TRBJ1-1, with D uncertain. This CDR3 is CASNSGWANTEAFF. The CDR3 nucleotides are TGTGCCAGCAACTCCGGGTGGGCAAACACTGAAGCTTTCTTT.